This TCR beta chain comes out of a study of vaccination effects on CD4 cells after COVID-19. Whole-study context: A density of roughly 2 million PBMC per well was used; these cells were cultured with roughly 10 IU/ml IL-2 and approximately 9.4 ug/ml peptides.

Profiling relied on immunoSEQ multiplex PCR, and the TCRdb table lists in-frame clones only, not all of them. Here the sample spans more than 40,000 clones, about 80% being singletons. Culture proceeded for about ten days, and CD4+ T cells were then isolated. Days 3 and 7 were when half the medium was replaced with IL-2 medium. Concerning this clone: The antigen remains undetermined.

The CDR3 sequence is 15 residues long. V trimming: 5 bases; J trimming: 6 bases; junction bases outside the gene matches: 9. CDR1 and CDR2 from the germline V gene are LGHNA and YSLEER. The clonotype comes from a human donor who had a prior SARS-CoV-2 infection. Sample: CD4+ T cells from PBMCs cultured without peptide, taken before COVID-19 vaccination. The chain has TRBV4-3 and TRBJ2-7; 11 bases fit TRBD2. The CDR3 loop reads CASSKSLLAGGEQYF. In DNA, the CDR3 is TGCGCCAGCAGCAAAAGCCTCCTAGCGGGAGGCGAGCAGTACTTC.